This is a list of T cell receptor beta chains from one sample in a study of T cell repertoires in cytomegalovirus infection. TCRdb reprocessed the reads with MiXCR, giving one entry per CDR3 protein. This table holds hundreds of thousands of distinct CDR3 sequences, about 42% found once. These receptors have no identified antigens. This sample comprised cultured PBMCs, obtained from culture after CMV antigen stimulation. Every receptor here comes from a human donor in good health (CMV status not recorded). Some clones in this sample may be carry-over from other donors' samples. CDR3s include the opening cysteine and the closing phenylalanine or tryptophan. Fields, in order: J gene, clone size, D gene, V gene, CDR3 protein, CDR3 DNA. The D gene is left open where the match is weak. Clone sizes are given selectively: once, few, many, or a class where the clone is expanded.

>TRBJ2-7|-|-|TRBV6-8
CASRRVVGYEQYF
TGTGCCAGCAGACGCGTGGTGGGGTACGAGCAGTACTTC
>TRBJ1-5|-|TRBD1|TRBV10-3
CAISQTGASNQPQHF
TGTGCCATCAGTCAGACAGGGGCTAGCAATCAGCCCCAGCATTTT
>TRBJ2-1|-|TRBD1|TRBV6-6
CASKGTGGAYNEQFF
TGTGCCAGCAAAGGGACAGGGGGCGCCTACAATGAGCAGTTCTTC
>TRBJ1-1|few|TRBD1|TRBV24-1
CATRGQGWDTEAFF
TGTGCCACCAGGGGACAGGGTTGGGACACTGAAGCTTTCTTT
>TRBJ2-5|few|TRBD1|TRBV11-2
CASSSTQGWNPGTQYF
TGTGCCAGCAGCTCGACACAGGGGTGGAATCCAGGGACCCAGTACTTC
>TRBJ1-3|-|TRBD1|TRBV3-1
CASSQVKQGAWGNTIYF
TGTGCCAGCAGCCAGGTGAAACAGGGGGCTTGGGGAAACACCATATATTTT
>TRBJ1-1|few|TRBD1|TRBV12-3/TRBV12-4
CASSLGGGGNTEAFF
TGTGCCAGCAGTTTGGGAGGGGGCGGAAACACTGAAGCTTTCTTT
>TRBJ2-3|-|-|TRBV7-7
CASSPGMPGDTQYF
TGTGCCAGCAGCCCCGGAATGCCCGGAGATACGCAGTATTTT
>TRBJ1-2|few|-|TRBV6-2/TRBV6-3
CASSYVPDSLRGYTF
TGTGCCAGCAGTTACGTTCCAGATTCGTTAAGGGGCTACACCTTC
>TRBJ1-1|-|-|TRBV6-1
CASNPRGGLNTEAFF
TGTGCCAGCAATCCCCGGGGTGGACTGAACACTGAAGCTTTCTTT
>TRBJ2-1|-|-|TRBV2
CASRRGGNNEQFF
TGTGCCAGCAGGAGGGGAGGAAACAATGAGCAGTTCTTC
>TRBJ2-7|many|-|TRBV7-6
CASSSSGDGGSSYEQYF
TGTGCCAGCAGCTCTTCGGGCGACGGTGGGAGCTCCTACGAGCAGTACTTC
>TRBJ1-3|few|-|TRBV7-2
CASRPPGSSGNTIYF
TGTGCCAGCAGACCGCCCGGGTCCTCTGGAAACACCATATATTTT
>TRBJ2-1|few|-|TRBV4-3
CASSQLQGRYEQFF
TGCGCCAGCAGCCAACTCCAGGGGAGGTATGAGCAGTTCTTC
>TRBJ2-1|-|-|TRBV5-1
CASSFSTASYNEQFF
TGCGCCAGCAGCTTTTCCACAGCCTCCTACAATGAGCAGTTCTTC
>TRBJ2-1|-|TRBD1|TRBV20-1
CSARRGTGFYNEQFF
TGCAGTGCTAGAAGGGGGACAGGATTCTACAATGAGCAGTTCTTC
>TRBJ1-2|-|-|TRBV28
CASSYGSYLGYTF
TGTGCCAGCAGCTACGGCTCCTATTTAGGCTACACCTTC
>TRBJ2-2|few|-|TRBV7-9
CASSPPVNTGELFF
TGTGCCAGCAGCCCCCCGGTGAACACCGGGGAGCTGTTTTTT
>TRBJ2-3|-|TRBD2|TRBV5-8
CASSLGGLAGDRTDTQYF
TGTGCCAGCAGCTTGGGCGGACTAGCGGGGGATCGCACAGATACGCAGTATTTT
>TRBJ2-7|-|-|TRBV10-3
CAISEMGDEQYF
TGTGCCATCAGTGAGATGGGGGACGAGCAGTACTTC
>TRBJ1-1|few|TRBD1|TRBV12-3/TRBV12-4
CASSTGPGTGVVAEAFF
TGTGCCAGCAGTACCGGTCCCGGGACAGGGGTGGTCGCTGAAGCTTTCTTT
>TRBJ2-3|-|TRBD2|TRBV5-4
CASSLGGGPSEDTQYF
TGTGCCAGCAGCTTGGGCGGGGGACCTTCGGAGGATACGCAGTATTTT
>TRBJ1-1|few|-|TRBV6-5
CASRPTLVTEAFF
TGTGCCAGCAGGCCCACCTTGGTAACTGAAGCTTTCTTT
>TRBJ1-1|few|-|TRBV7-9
CASSFSGGGVTEAFF
TGTGCCAGCAGCTTTAGTGGGGGGGGAGTCACTGAAGCTTTCTTT
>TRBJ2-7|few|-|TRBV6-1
CASSETSLGLIKYEQYF
TGTGCCAGCAGTGAAACTTCCCTGGGACTGATTAAATACGAGCAGTACTTC
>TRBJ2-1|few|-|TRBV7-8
CASSLAPAAGDEQFF
TGTGCCAGCAGCTTAGCCCCGGCGGCAGGCGATGAGCAGTTCTTC
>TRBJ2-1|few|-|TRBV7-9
CASSLVRGYNEQFF
TGTGCCAGCAGCTTAGTAAGGGGTTACAATGAGCAGTTCTTC
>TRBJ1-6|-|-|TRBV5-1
CASSLTAYSYNSPLHF
TGCGCCAGCAGCTTGACAGCCTATTCCTATAATTCACCCCTCCACTTT
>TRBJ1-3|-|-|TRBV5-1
CASSIGRAGNTIYF
TGCGCCAGCAGCATCGGCAGGGCCGGAAACACCATATATTTT
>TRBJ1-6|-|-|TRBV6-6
CASSVEKNSPLHF
TGTGCCAGCAGTGTGGAGAAGAATTCACCCCTCCACTTT
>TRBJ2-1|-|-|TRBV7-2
CASSREWSSYNEQFF
TGTGCCAGCAGCCGCGAATGGAGCTCCTACAATGAGCAGTTCTTC
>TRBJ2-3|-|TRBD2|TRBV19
CASSSRLAERFTDTQYF
TGTGCCAGTAGTTCTCGACTAGCGGAACGCTTCACAGATACGCAGTATTTT
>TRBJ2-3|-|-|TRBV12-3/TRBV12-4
CASRGVDTQYF
TGTGCCAGCAGAGGGGTGGATACGCAGTATTTT